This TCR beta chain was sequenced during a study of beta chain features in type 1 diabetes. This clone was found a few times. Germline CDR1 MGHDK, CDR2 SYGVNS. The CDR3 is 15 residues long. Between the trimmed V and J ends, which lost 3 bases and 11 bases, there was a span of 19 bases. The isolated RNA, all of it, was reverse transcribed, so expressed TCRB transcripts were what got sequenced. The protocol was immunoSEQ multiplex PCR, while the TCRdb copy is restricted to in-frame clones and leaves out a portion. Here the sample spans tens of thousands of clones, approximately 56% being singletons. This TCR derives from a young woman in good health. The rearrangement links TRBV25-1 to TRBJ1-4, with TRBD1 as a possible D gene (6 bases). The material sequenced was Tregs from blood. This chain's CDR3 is CASSDMNRGAQKLFF. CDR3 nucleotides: TGTGCCAGCAGTGATATGAATCGGGGGGCGCAGAAACTGTTTTTT.